What follows are 16 T cell receptor beta chains derived from one specimen sequenced in a study of blood T cell repertoires in COVID-19. The data were produced by immunoSEQ multiplex PCR, yet TCRdb's version contains in-frame clones alone and is incomplete. The sample gives some 50,000 clones, over 70% of which show up once; less than 5.5% is in the top ten. Sequenced sample: peripheral blood. Receptors were obtained from a human donor in a cohort sampled during active COVID-19.

The chain links TRBV12-3 or TRBV12-4 to TRBJ1-2; 9 bases agree with TRBD1. Trimming removed 4 bases from V and 4 bases from J; junction bases left unmatched: 1. The CDR3 length is 13 residues. This CDR3 is CASSYRGPYGYTF. The CDR3 DNA sequence: TGTGCCAGCAGTTACAGGGGGCCCTATGGCTACACCTTC.

The gene calls are TRBV4-1 and TRBJ1-2; unclear D gene. Germline CDR1 MGHRA, CDR2 YSYEKL. The CDR3 has 15 amino acids. V lost 0 bases and J 2 bases, leaving 10 bases between the germline ends. CDR3 coding DNA: TGCGCCAGCAGCCAAGATCACAGCCTAAACTATGGCTACACCTTC. Residues: CASSQDHSLNYGYTF.

The chain is built from TRBV20-1 and TRBJ1-2; maybe TRBD1 (6 bases). Per germline, CDR1 DFQATT and CDR2 SNEGSKA (reference sequence). V was cut by 4 bases and J by 7 bases, with 10 bases left in between. The CDR3 contains 11 residues. CDR3 sequence (DNA): TGCAGTGCTACCAGGGGTGGTGGCTACACCTTC. This translates into CSATRGGGYTF.

The V and J genes are TRBV7-2 and TRBJ2-5; the D is unclear. The germline V and J ends were trimmed by 1 base and 6 bases, with 3 bases remaining between them. CDR3 length: 11 amino acids. The V gene's germline CDR1 is SGHTA and CDR2 FQGNSA. The CDR3 reads CASSLVKTQYF. Written as DNA, the CDR3 is TGTGCCAGCAGCTTAGTAAAGACCCAGTACTTC.

This chain uses TRBV24-1 with TRBJ2-4, with 7 positions matching TRBD1. This CDR3 region has 15 residues. J gave up 3 bases and V 5 bases, and 6 bases lay outside the gene matches. CDR1 is KGHDR, CDR2 SFDVKD, per germline. The CDR3 coding sequence is TGTGCCACCAGTGTCCTCCGGGACAGCAAAAACATTCAGTACTTC. Translating gives CATSVLRDSKNIQYF.

This clone has more than one count but fewer than ten. The chain recombines TRBV7-9 with TRBJ2-5; 15 bases fit TRBD2. The germline V gene encodes CDR1 SEHNR and CDR2 FQNEAQ (reference sequence). The CDR3 extends over 17 amino acids. Trimming at V came to 6 bases and at J to 5 bases, leaving 10 bases not matched to a gene. The CDR3 DNA reads TGTGCCAGCAGGCAGTCCGGGACTAGCGGGAGGCTGGAGACCCAGTACTTC. This gives the protein CASRQSGTSGRLETQYF.

DNA of the CDR3: TGTGCCAGCAGGCCCCGGGTAGGGGGAAGTAGCTCCTACGAGCAGTACTTC. Its protein is CASRPRVGGSSSYEQYF. The V gene is TRBV28, the J gene TRBJ2-7, with D perhaps matching TRBD1 (6 bases). The V gene lost 6 bases and the J gene lost 0 bases, with 21 bases spanning the gap. Germline V gene data show CDR1 as MDHEN and CDR2 as SYDVKM. This CDR3 contains 17 residues.

The rearrangement uses TRBV9 and TRBJ2-3; 7 nucleotides align to TRBD2. Per the germline V gene, CDR1 is SGDLS and CDR2 is YYNGEE. The trim removed 0 bases at V and 1 base at J, leaving 5 bases unmatched. This CDR3 is 16 amino acids long. As DNA, the CDR3 is TGTGCCAGCAGCGTAGAGGGAGGGAGAGGCACAGATACGCAGTATTTT. Translation: CASSVEGGRGTDTQYF. Based on the CDR3 plus reference TRBV9 and TRBJ2-3, the full variable domain is DSGVTQTPKHLITATGQRVTLRCSPRSGDLSVYWYQQSLDQGLQFLIQYYNGEERAKGNILERFSAQQFPDLHSELNLSSLELGDSALYFCASSVEGGRGTDTQYFGPGTRLTVL.

The J gene is TRBJ2-7, the V gene TRBV29-1; 7 nucleotides align to TRBD2. J was trimmed by 2 bases and V by 7 bases; bases with no gene match: 11. The CDR3 runs 14 residues. The germline V gene encodes CDR1 SQVTM and CDR2 ANQGSEA. The CDR3 reads CSASGGLPTYEQYF. CDR3 bases: TGCAGCGCTTCTGGGGGACTACCAACCTACGAGCAGTACTTC.

The chain couples TRBV5-5 to TRBJ2-5; TRBD1 is a possible D gene (6 bases). The V end was cut by 4 bases, the J end by 2 bases, with 12 bases between. Germline CDR1 and CDR2: SGHKS and YYEKEE (reference sequence). The CDR3 loop spans 14 amino acids. The DNA of the CDR3 is TGTGCCAGCAGCAACCCACAGGGACAAGAGACCCAGTACTTC. It encodes CASSNPQGQETQYF.

The chain employs TRBV7-2 and TRBJ2-7; D may be TRBD1 (6 bases). V shed 1 base and J shed 5 bases, with 6 bases lying between them. This CDR3 comprises 12 residues. Germline V CDR1 and CDR2: SGHTA, FQGNSA. The CDR3 DNA sequence: TGTGCCAGCAGCTTAGGGGGGCACGAGCAGTACTTC. Its protein is CASSLGGHEQYF.

V gene TRBV3-1 (or the pseudogene TRBV3-2) combines with J gene TRBJ2-2; the match to TRBD2 covers 12 bases. J gave up 0 bases and V 6 bases, and 5 bases lay outside the gene matches. CDR1 and CDR2 (germline): LGHDT, YNNKEL (reference sequence). CDR3 length equals 17 residues. The CDR3 sequence is CASRGLAGHSNTGELFF. DNA of the CDR3: TGTGCCAGCAGAGGACTAGCGGGACATTCGAACACCGGGGAGCTGTTTTTT.

This sequence joins TRBV7-9 and TRBJ2-2; 7 bases agree with TRBD2. The CDR3 sequence is 13 residues long. CDR1 is SEHNR and CDR2 is FQNEAQ in the germline V gene (reference sequence). Trimming removed 3 bases from V and 8 bases from J; junction bases left unmatched: 3. Here the CDR3 DNA reads TGTGCCAGCAGCTTCAACGGGAGGGGGGAGCTGTTTTTT. Protein: CASSFNGRGELFF.

The CDR3 region is CALRLAGAYEQYF. Written as DNA, the CDR3 is TGTGCCCTCAGGCTAGCGGGAGCCTACGAGCAGTACTTC. V gene TRBV30 combines with J gene TRBJ2-7; 10 bases agree with TRBD2. V lost 8 bases to trimming and J lost 2 bases; unmatched junction nucleotides: 6. Germline-derived CDR1 and CDR2 are GTSNPN and SVGIG (reference sequence). The CDR3 has 13 residues.

The chain uses TRBV24-1 and TRBJ1-2, with D unresolved. The ends were cut back, 6 bases at V and 2 bases at J, with 9 bases in the middle. This CDR3 region has 13 residues. The germline gives CDR1 KGHDR, CDR2 SFDVKD. For the CDR3, the DNA is TGTGCCACCAGTTCAGGAAAAAACTATGGCTACACCTTC. As protein: CATSSGKNYGYTF.

CDR3 sequence (DNA): TGTGCCAGCAGCTTATTAGGTCGACTAGCGGGAGTTGCCCCCGGGGAGCTGTTTTTT. Translating gives CASSLLGRLAGVAPGELFF. This chain connects TRBV7-8 to TRBJ2-2; 12 nucleotides align to TRBD2. This CDR3 has 19 residues. V gave up 2 bases and J gave up 6 bases; unmatched junction bases: 13. Germline lookup yields CDR1 SGHVS and CDR2 FQNEAQ. The variable domain in full, completed from reference TRBV7-8 and TRBJ2-2, reads GAGVSQSPRYKVAKRGQDVALRCDPISGHVSLFWYQQALGQGPEFLTYFQNEAQLDKSGLPSDRFFAERPEGSVSTLKIQRTQQEDSAVYLCASSLLGRLAGVAPGELFFGEGSRLTVL.